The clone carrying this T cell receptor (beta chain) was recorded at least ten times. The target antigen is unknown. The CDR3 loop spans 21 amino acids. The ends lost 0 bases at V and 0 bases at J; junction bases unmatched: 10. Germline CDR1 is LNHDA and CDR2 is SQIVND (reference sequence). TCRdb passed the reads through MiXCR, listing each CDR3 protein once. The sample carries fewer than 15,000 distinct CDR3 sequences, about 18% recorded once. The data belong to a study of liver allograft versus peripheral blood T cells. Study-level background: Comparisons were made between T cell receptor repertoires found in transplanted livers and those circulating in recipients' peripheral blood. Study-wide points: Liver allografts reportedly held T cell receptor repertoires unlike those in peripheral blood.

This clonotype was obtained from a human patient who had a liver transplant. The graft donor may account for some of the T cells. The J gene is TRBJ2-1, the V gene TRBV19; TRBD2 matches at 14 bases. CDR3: CASSIDGTSGSLGSSYNEQFF. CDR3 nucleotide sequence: TGTGCCAGTAGTATAGATGGGACTAGCGGGAGTTTAGGGAGCTCCTACAATGAGCAGTTCTTC.